This T cell receptor (beta chain) is from a study of OX40 agonist ivuxolimab in advanced cancers. Study information: More than 35% of patients had received prior checkpoint inhibitor therapy. One patient with hepatocellular carcinoma and two with cutaneous melanoma, three in all, had partial responses.

TCRdb's copy holds only in-frame clones and misses some; the assay was immunoSEQ multiplex PCR. The sample contains about 40,000 clones, around 88% of which appear only once. The cohort excluded patients with autoimmune disease history or systemic immunosuppression. V was cut by 4 bases and J by 7 bases, with 17 bases left in between. CDR1 is SEHNR and CDR2 is FQNEAQ in the germline V gene (reference sequence). This CDR3 has 15 residues. The clonotype comes from an adult with an advanced solid tumor such as melanoma, head and neck, liver or kidney cancer. V usage is TRBV7-9 and J usage is TRBJ1-3; TRBD1 is a possible D gene (5 bases). The specimen comprised CD4+ or CD8+ T cells sorted from blood, sampled in a trial of the OX40 agonist ivuxolimab. In nucleotides, the CDR3 is TGTGCCAGCAGCTCCGGGGCTGTCGTGTGGAACACCATATATTTT. Translation gives CASSSGAVVWNTIYF.